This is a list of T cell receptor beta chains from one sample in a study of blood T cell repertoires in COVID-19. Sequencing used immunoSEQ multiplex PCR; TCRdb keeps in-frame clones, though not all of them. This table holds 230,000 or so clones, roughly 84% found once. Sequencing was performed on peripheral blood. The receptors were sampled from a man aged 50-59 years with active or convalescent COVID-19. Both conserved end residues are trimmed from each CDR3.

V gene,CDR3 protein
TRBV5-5,ASSLASDGGYEQY
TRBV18,ASSPTRTGELF
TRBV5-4,ASSLTGRNTGELF
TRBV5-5,ASSSPTGGGYT
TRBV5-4,ASSPKTGSYEQY
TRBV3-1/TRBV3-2,ASSLGQQLTNEKLF
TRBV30,AWSSPSYGYT
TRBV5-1,ASSATGTGFQETQY
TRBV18,ASSPRQPSGELF
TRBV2,ASNTGMNTEAF
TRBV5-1,ASREGDHTQY
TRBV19,ASRWGQGARESNQPQH
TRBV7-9,ASSLEAGGTDTQY
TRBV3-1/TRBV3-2,ASSLQGQGFNEQF
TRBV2,ASRRPSGGAYNEQF
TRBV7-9,ASSLETSASYEQY
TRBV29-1,SVAYSQGGTDTQY
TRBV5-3,ARSLSGHWNTEAF
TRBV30,AWNLGTGDQPQH
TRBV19,ASSGGGRTDTQY
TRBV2,ASSEWAETNYGYT
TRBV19,AKYTGRLKDWLINTIY
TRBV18,ASSPDRGNQPQH
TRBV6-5,ASSETSGLPH
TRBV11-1,ASSGQNYGYT
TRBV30,AWSVGQGGGTEAF
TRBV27,ASRYRERSSPLH
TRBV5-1,ASSSGQGSYEQY
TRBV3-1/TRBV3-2,ASSVTSVGTQY
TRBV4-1,ASRNRAMNTEAF
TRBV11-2,ASSLAGGVYEQY
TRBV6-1,ASSEARGTGSYGYT
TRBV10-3,AISENGAEEGTEAF
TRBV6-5,ASSYQGEAWAEAF
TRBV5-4,ASSLVRDSLQANYGYT
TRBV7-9,ASSPKPSRPGTDTQY
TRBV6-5,ASRFQVGNTEAF
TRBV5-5,ASSFGPMKNTEAF
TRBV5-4,ASSQDRVSDTQY
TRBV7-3,ASSPAGWETQY